Here is one TCR beta chain with its context. Its antigen is not yet known. No clone much larger than this one lies a single base away; base qualities are absent. This sample is part of a study of cytomegalovirus exposure and HLA in healthy donors (dated by TCRdb to the late 2010s). For context, the study as a whole: An earlier analysis of 550 to 700 of the donors reported 250 to 350 Gb of sequence data and 117 million unique TCR beta sequences from 150 million to 200 million T cells. An earlier analysis of around 540 of the donors applied high-throughput TCR beta sequencing to assess whether each TCR beta V gene segment acted as functional or pseudogenic. In the later analysis, no new phenotypic data were used to find candidate immune exposures; instead, reliance was placed on TCR beta sequences and their occurrence across donors. Typing coverage differed by locus: A, B, C, DRB1 and DQB1 were typed in about 629-640 donors, DQA1 in about 500, DPA1 in some 610, and DPB1 in 400 to 490. HLA typing included class I and class II loci at four-digit resolution. On average, roughly 250,000 unique TCR beta nucleotide sequences were sequenced per donor among 350 to 400 genotyped donors of the cohort, with about 17% of those sequences being non-productive. About 280 gigabases of sequencing data and 78 million or so unique TCR sequences were included in an early release covering over 600 HLA-typed donors. All discovery cohort repertoires had been generated using a single sequencing platform. The study profiled the T cell repertoires of under 700 subjects by immunosequencing and related them to cytomegalovirus serostatus. Donor age, sex, ethnicity and CMV serostatus were compiled together with the repertoire data. The study combined high-throughput TCR immunosequencing, statistical association of individual TCRs with disease status, and machine learning to predict cytomegalovirus infection status. The study aimed to test whether signatures of past pathogen exposure could be identified by cataloging public T cell receptors. Roughly 5 DR-DQ haplotypes were treated as single units for association and clustering because of strong linkage in the cohort. In addition to the first cohort of several hundred subjects, a separate validation cohort of some 120 different subjects was used. The genetic ancestry cluster associated with self-reported Caucasian donors included 80% to 90% of the 300 to 400 genotyped donors. A later genetic analysis took genome-wide SNP genotypes for about 65% of the 666 donors and used that subset as a discovery cohort. A later analysis re-examined previously published TCR beta repertoires from roughly 720 donors and added high-resolution HLA genotyping to investigate patterns of TCR occurrence. Overall study outcomes, separate from this receptor: According to a later analysis, most CMV-associated TCR beta chains appeared to be HLA-restricted, and the HLA associations seemed to be driven largely by CMV exposure. For the cohort, immune exposure information was limited to CMV serostatus. Roughly uniform sequencing depth across donors was assumed in presence/absence analyses, although this assumption may not hold. Across donors, most TCR sequences were observed very rarely, whereas some public TCRs were present in many individuals. Strong co-occurrence of HLA alleles, especially DR and DQ, made assigning TCR associations to individual alleles difficult. A later genetic analysis associated a missense DCLRE1C variant with V-gene and J-gene trimming of TCR beta chains, and an independent cohort replicated the association. Only TCR beta chains were sequenced in this cohort, and the absence of alpha or paired-chain data limited detectable features. The study gave a list of 150 to 200 TCR beta chains associated with cytomegalovirus. The classifier was reported to diagnose cytomegalovirus status with high specificity and sensitivity in both the original and validation cohorts. Because the 87-base-pair reads could not distinguish some IMGT-functional V segments, including TRBV6-2 and TRBV6-3, those segments were excluded. Because counts were too low, roughly 17 rarely observed V segments, including chromosome 9 orphons, were left out of the earlier analysis of a few hundred of the donors. The authors suggested that the approach could potentially be extended to other disease states and immunological phenotypes. Three of the identified cytomegalovirus-associated TCR beta chains were confirmed in vitro to be specific for cytomegalovirus antigens. Compared with equally common non-associated chains, HLA-associated TCR beta chains in a later analysis were more clonally expanded and had lower generation probabilities. The sequencing pipeline was judged likely to have produced a cluster of highly shared sequence variants as a technical artifact. Broadly in line with IMGT annotations, most TCR beta V segments showed up in productive rearrangements about 87% or about 30% of the time in an earlier analysis of 450 to 750 of the donors. Correlated functional status among segregating V segments might reflect linkage disequilibrium, but an unknown experimental factor could not be ruled out. Because HLA typing was missing for some donors at each locus, association tests included only the typed subset. A later analysis found that TCR association rates varied across HLA loci, with DRB1 alleles showing the most associated TCRs and HLA-C alleles the fewest. Specific HLA alleles were associated with some 15,000 TCR beta sequences at a false discovery rate of 0.05 in a later analysis. Compared with the 666-donor mean, donors in an Asian-associated ancestry cluster had fewer N-insertions in productive TCRs, according to a later genetic analysis. In a later analysis, several top co-occurrence clusters were reported to appear linked to parvovirus B19, influenza, CMV and Epstein-Barr virus. A further reported finding was that TCR beta sequences accurately predicted the HLA-A and HLA-B alleles for most subjects in the first cohort.

In the germline V gene, CDR1 corresponds to KGHSH and CDR2 to LQKENI. The CDR3 goes from the cysteine to the phenylalanine over 14 residues. Solely the CDR3 DNA is kept, with 42 bases framed from the first base. Clipping removes 4 bases from V and 4 bases from J, with 7 as the unmatched junction base count. The library was produced with the immunoSEQ multiplex PCR assay. For the multiplex PCR, a mixture combining 60 forward primers for TCR Vbeta segments and 13 reverse primers for TCR Jbeta segments was used. A multiplex PCR assay on genomic DNA amplified the CDR3 region of rearranged TCR beta genes. The amplified TCR beta libraries were sequenced on the Illumina HiSeq System as 87-base-pair reads. For the original study's pipeline: In a later analysis, some 80 million unique TCR beta chains were counted across the approximately 670 repertoires, and approximately 11 million of these chains were shared by at least two donors. Raw reads were error-corrected and collapsed into unique sequences with a nearest-neighbor algorithm that merged closely related sequences to remove PCR and sequencing errors. V, D and J gene segments were assigned by aligning CDR3 sequences to IMGT reference sequences. Each retained sequence needed at least a six-nucleotide match to both a V gene segment and a J gene segment. A rearrangement counted as productive if the CDR3 had no stop codons and remained in frame with V and J, and every other rearrangement counted as non-productive. Following IMGT convention, CDR3 was defined as the stretch from the second conserved V-encoded cysteine to the conserved J-encoded phenylalanine. Sequences without an unambiguous match to a single V gene segment were excluded from the earlier analysis of almost 600 of the donors. In an earlier analysis of a few hundred of the donors, a V segment was called functional when productive rearrangements were above 56.7%, and segregating when the standard deviation between donors exceeded 5%. A statistical classification framework was built for diagnosing cytomegalovirus status from the catalog of TCR beta chain sequences. V and J gene assignment, in a later analysis, came from comparing TCR nucleotide sequences with IMGT/GENE-DB human TR gene sequences. The TCRdist pipeline was used in a later analysis to assign CDR3 sequences and most-parsimonious VDJ recombination scenarios. In a later analysis, each TCR beta chain was defined by its CDR3 amino acid sequence together with its V-gene family, and reads without a unique V-gene family were excluded. As a way to deal with suspected cross-contamination and a sequencing artifact, a later analysis dropped more than 500 nucleotide sequences that were highly shared and had low generation probability. In a later analysis, a clonal expansion index for each public chain was calculated from normalized within-repertoire ranks of inferred template counts. Generation probabilities in a later analysis came from a VDJ recombination model fitted to out-of-frame rearrangements, and those results were checked against IGoR. In a later analysis, TCR-TCR, TCR-HLA and TCR-CMV co-occurrence was scored with hypergeometric tests, and a repertoire-size bias correction was applied to TCR pairs. A later analysis estimated false discovery rates by permuting HLA or CMV assignments 20 times. In a later analysis, co-occurring TCRs were grouped with DBSCAN, and TCRdist sequence similarity was added when clustering was performed within HLA-allele-positive subsets. Repertoires with fewer than 30,000 or more than 120,000 public chains, plus five repertoires with anomalous nucleotide sharing, were excluded from co-occurrence clustering. TCRdb retrieved this table from immuneACCESS and kept in-frame rearrangements only. Not all clones are present; in checked studies, unresolved V genes account for under half, and no reason is known for the remainder. The D gene and trimming were derived from the DNA, and the V and J assignments and clone size from that table. This sample comprises more than 80,000 clones, around 74% of them detected only once. The top ten constitute 13% to 15% of the sample.

In total, approximately 610 healthy bone marrow donors made up the cohort. Cohort members were all nominally healthy when sampled, although unrecorded immune exposures were likely present. The donor tested CMV seropositive and was one of the 289 seropositive cohort members. Every donor gave a peripheral blood sample, and the peripheral blood mononuclear cells from that sample were used for TCR beta sequencing. Genomic DNA was extracted from the blood cell samples with the Qiagen DNeasy Blood Extraction Kit. The TCR sequence derives from a woman between 65 and 79 years old in good health and CMV-seropositive. The sequencing input was PBMCs. This chain joins TRBV18 to TRBJ2-7, with 7 bases aligning to TRBD1. The CDR3 is CASSRQGSGYEQYF. The DNA reads as follows: TGTGCCAGCTCACGACAGGGATCGGGTTACGAGCAGTACTTC.